The 31 T cell receptor beta chains below come from one sample, sequenced in a study of blood T cells in healthy people across ages. Alongside a J-beta primer mix, a sample-barcoded 5' primer served in a second PCR lasting about 6 to 12 cycles. MiXCR, applied by TCRdb to the 5' RACE reads, yields one record per CDR3 protein. The sample consists of hundreds of thousands of distinct CDR3 sequences, about 20% of them appearing once. Sequencing used blood. The source of these receptors is a man aged 65-85 years in good health.

This chain connects TRBV6-1 to TRBJ2-3; 8 bases are a match to TRBD1. This CDR3 is built from 15 residues. The V and J ends lost 7 bases and 1 base, in that order; junction bases with no gene match: 7. Germline V CDR1 and CDR2: MNHNS, SASEGT. CDR3 sequence: CASKQPGQGTDTQYF. In DNA form, the CDR3 reads TGTGCCAGCAAACAACCGGGACAGGGCACAGATACGCAGTATTTT.

This clonotype was observed a handful of times. V gene TRBV2 combines with J gene TRBJ2-7; 9 bases map to TRBD2. The CDR3 extends over 15 amino acids. CDR1 SNHLY and CDR2 FYNNEI come from the germline V gene. The junction had 5 bases not matched to a gene; V was cut back by 4 bases and J by 1 base. The CDR3 loop is CASSVSGSRSYEQYV. For the CDR3, the DNA is TGTGCCAGCAGTGTTAGCGGGAGTCGATCCTACGAGCAGTACGTC.

This clonotype was seen only a few times. This chain joins TRBV3-1 and TRBJ2-5; 12 bases match TRBD2. The V gene's germline CDR1 is LGHDT and CDR2 YNNKEL (reference sequence). Trimming cost V 2 bases and J 5 bases; bases outside gene matches: 0. This CDR3 contains 14 residues. The CDR3 region is CASSQTSGRETQYF. Written as DNA, the CDR3 is TGTGCCAGCAGCCAAACTAGCGGGAGGGAGACCCAGTACTTC.

The table lists this clonotype with many counts. This chain uses TRBV12-3 or TRBV12-4 with TRBJ1-4; tentative D call: TRBD1 (5 bases). The CDR3 runs 14 residues. Trimming took off 1 base at V and 5 bases at J, with 8 bases between the two ends. The DNA for the CDR3 is TGTGCCAGCAGTTTAGGGGGGGGGAATGAAAAACTGTTTTTT. Amino acid sequence: CASSLGGGNEKLFF.

This clonotype was seen a handful of times. The gene calls are TRBV20-1 and TRBJ2-2; D possibly corresponds to TRBD2 (5 bases). This CDR3 is built from 11 residues. The germline CDR1 and CDR2 sequences are DFQATT and SNEGSKA (reference sequence). V was pared by 6 bases and J by 5 bases, with 7 bases between. CDR3 DNA sequence: TGCAGTGCCCCGGGGACCGGGGAGCTGTTTTTT. It specifies CSAPGTGELFF.

The chain employs TRBV10-3 and TRBJ2-2; no definite D call. The germline CDR1 and CDR2 sequences are ENHRY and SYGVKD. Trimming took 4 bases from V and 0 from J, leaving 12 bases between them. The CDR3 spans 16 residues. CDR3 loop: CAISGKGIANTGELFF. In DNA form, the CDR3 reads TGTGCCATCAGTGGCAAGGGTATTGCGAACACCGGGGAGCTGTTTTTT.

The rearrangement uses TRBV20-1 and TRBJ2-7; D is undetermined. Germline CDR1 DFQATT, CDR2 SNEGSKA (reference sequence). V lost 6 bases and J lost 2, with 8 bases in between. CDR3 length equals 11 residues. The CDR3 sequence: CSATPAYEQYF. CDR3 sequence (DNA): TGCAGTGCCACCCCGGCCTACGAGCAGTACTTC.

V is TRBV6-5 and J is TRBJ2-3; D perhaps matches TRBD1 (5 bases). The germline V gene has CDR1 MNHEY and CDR2 SVGAGI. The germline V and J ends were trimmed by 8 bases and 1 base, with 13 bases remaining between them. The CDR3 is 14 residues long. The CDR3 region is CASLGEGGTDTQYF. CDR3 sequence (DNA): TGTGCCAGCCTCGGAGAAGGGGGCACAGATACGCAGTATTTT.

The J gene is TRBJ2-3, the V gene TRBV7-8, with D tentatively TRBD1 (6 bases). V lost 6 bases, J lost 0 bases, and 13 bases lay in between. Germline V gives CDR1 SGHVS, CDR2 FQNEAQ. This CDR3 spans 15 amino acids. CDR3 residues: CASSQGMTSTDTQYF. The CDR3 DNA reads as TGTGCCAGCAGTCAGGGGATGACGAGCACAGATACGCAGTATTTT.

Only a few counts were recorded for this clonotype. This chain links TRBV5-1 with TRBJ2-2; 7 nucleotides agree with TRBD1. V shed 4 bases and J 2 bases; nucleotides not matched to a gene: 5. The CDR3 sequence is 15 residues long. The germline V gene has CDR1 SGHRS and CDR2 YFSETQ. This CDR3 reads CASSQRQGNTGELFF. The CDR3 DNA follows: TGCGCCAGCAGCCAGCGACAGGGCAACACCGGGGAGCTGTTTTTT.

Details on this clonotype: A read error may produce the germline difference seen at one junction end. The chain combines TRBV27 with TRBJ2-1; no clear D. The germline V gene encodes CDR1 MNHEY and CDR2 SMNVEV (reference sequence). This CDR3 has 14 amino acids. CDR3 sequence reads: CASSQYSSCNEQFF. For the CDR3, the DNA is TGTGCCAGCAGCCAATATAGCTCCTGCAATGAGCAGTTCTTC.

This clonotype was picked up a small number of times. The chain employs TRBV18 and TRBJ1-5, with D possibly TRBD1 on 5 matching bases. V lost 4 bases and J 7 bases, leaving 11 bases between the germline ends. In germline, CDR1 is KGHSH, CDR2 LQKENI. This CDR3 has 13 residues. The CDR3 coding sequence is TGTGCCAGCTCACTTCAGGGTCCGCAGCCCCAGCATTTT. Amino acid sequence: CASSLQGPQPQHF. Variable domain in full (rest from reference TRBV18 and TRBJ1-5): NAGVMQNPRHLVRRRGQEARLRCSPMKGHSHVYWYRQLPEEGLKFMVYLQKENIIDESGMPKERFSAEFPKEGPSILRIQQVVRGDSAAYFCASSLQGPQPQHFGDGTRLSIL.

This clonotype was observed a handful of times. The V gene is TRBV29-1, the J gene TRBJ2-3; the match to TRBD2 covers 7 bases. Looked up from germline, CDR1 is SQVTM and CDR2 is ANQGSEA. V shed 8 bases, J shed 5 bases, and the junction held 19 bases outside the gene matches. The CDR3 has 16 residues. For the CDR3, the DNA is TGCAGCCCCGAGGTCCTGGCGGGAGAAATAGTAGATACGCAGTATTTT. Protein sequence: CSPEVLAGEIVDTQYF.

The V and J genes are TRBV3-1 and TRBJ1-6; a possible D gene is TRBD1 (5 bases). Trimming took 0 bases from V and 9 from J, leaving 12 bases between them. From germline, CDR1 is LGHDT and CDR2 YNNKEL (reference sequence). The CDR3 covers 15 residues. Written as DNA, the CDR3 is TGTGCCAGCAGCCAAGACGCGGGGGATAGTTCACCCCTCCACTTT. Amino acid sequence: CASSQDAGDSSPLHF.

The genes are TRBV7-2 and TRBJ2-4; 8 bases align to TRBD1. With 4 bases clipped from V and 6 bases from J, the junction kept 2 bases outside the gene matches. Germline V lookup: CDR1 SGHTA, CDR2 FQGNSA. The CDR3 length is 13 residues. In nucleotides, the CDR3 is TGTGCCAGCAGCTCGACAGGGGTAAACATTCAGTACTTC. Translation gives CASSSTGVNIQYF.

The V and J genes are TRBV20-1 and TRBJ2-3, with 7 bases aligning to TRBD1. The CDR3 sequence is 20 residues long. V was pared by 4 bases and J by 0 bases, with 22 bases of the junction left unmatched. The germline V gene encodes CDR1 DFQATT and CDR2 SNEGSKA (reference sequence). CDR3 sequence reads: CSAISYGTAINPSSTDTQYF. DNA of the CDR3: TGCAGTGCTATTTCCTATGGGACAGCCATTAACCCCTCTAGCACAGATACGCAGTATTTT.

The rearrangement links TRBV12-5 to TRBJ2-3; TRBD2 agrees at 11 bases. This CDR3 is 16 amino acids long. J was trimmed by 4 bases and V by 5 bases; bases with no gene match: 8. Germline loops: CDR1 LGHNT, CDR2 FRNRAP. The CDR3 loop reads CASGQGIAGGSDTQYF. The CDR3 nucleotides are TGTGCTAGTGGTCAGGGTATAGCGGGAGGGTCAGATACGCAGTATTTT.

The chain uses TRBV4-1 and TRBJ2-3; no definite D call. This CDR3 spans 15 amino acids. Trimming left V 2 bases short and J 2 bases short, with 11 bases between. The V gene's germline CDR1 is MGHRA and CDR2 YSYEKL. The CDR3 nucleotides read TGCGCCAGCAGCCAAAGTCGGTTTCCCACAGATACGCAGTATTTT. Its translation: CASSQSRFPTDTQYF.

In this sample, this clonotype turned up a few times. V gene TRBV9 combines with J gene TRBJ1-3, with TRBD1 as a possible D gene (6 bases). V was trimmed by 7 bases and J by 1 base, leaving 12 bases between them. CDR1 and CDR2 from the germline V gene are SGDLS and YYNGEE. The CDR3 covers 14 residues. CDR3 coding DNA: TGTGCCAGCGCCAGAGGGGGGTCTGGAAACACCATATATTTT. This translates into CASARGGSGNTIYF.

This clonotype was recorded a few times. This rearrangement joins TRBV6-6 to TRBJ1-4; D gene ambiguous. V was trimmed by 0 bases and J by 3 bases, leaving 8 bases between them. Germline loops: CDR1 MNHNY, CDR2 SVGAGI (reference sequence). The length of the CDR3 is 15 residues. The DNA for the CDR3 is TGTGCCAGCAGTTACTCCAGGCAGTCTAATGAAAAACTGTTTTTT. This gives the protein CASSYSRQSNEKLFF.

This sequence joins TRBV20-1 and TRBJ2-3; TRBD2 aligns across 11 bases. V shed 4 bases, J shed 4 bases, and the junction held 7 bases outside the gene matches. The CDR3 contains 15 residues. Germline V CDR1 and CDR2: DFQATT, SNEGSKA (reference sequence). The CDR3 loop reads CSATSGLAAADTQYF. The CDR3 bases are TGCAGTGCTACCTCGGGACTAGCGGCAGCAGATACGCAGTATTTT.

This rearrangement joins TRBV11-1 to TRBJ2-1; 8 nucleotides match TRBD2. The J call may be wrong; the DNA end is better matched by TRBJ2-5. Germline values: CDR1 SGHAT, CDR2 FQDESV (reference sequence). This CDR3 is 14 amino acids long. CDR3 nucleotides: TGTGCCAGCAGCTCATCGGGAGGGACAGAGACCCAGTACTTC. It translates to CASSSSGGTETQYF.

This clonotype has just a few counts. The chain couples TRBV20-1 to TRBJ2-1; 12 bases map to TRBD2. Trimming removed 8 bases from V and 7 bases from J; junction bases left unmatched: 9. Germline CDR1 DFQATT, CDR2 SNEGSKA (reference sequence). CDR3 size: 14 residues. The CDR3 reads CSPPLAGGLNEQFF. For the CDR3, the DNA is TGCAGTCCTCCACTAGCGGGAGGTTTAAATGAGCAGTTCTTC.

The rearrangement joins TRBV19 to TRBJ1-2; a weak D match, TRBD1 (5 bases). V was trimmed by 10 bases and J by 0 bases, leaving 15 bases between them. The germline CDR1 and CDR2 sequences are LNHDA and SQIVND (reference sequence). CDR3 length: 14 residues. The CDR3 protein is CATTRGDTNYGYTF. DNA for the CDR3: TGTGCCACAACGCGGGGGGATACTAACTATGGCTACACCTTC.

About this clonotype itself: The germline gene is not matched at one end of the junction; a read error may be the cause. V is TRBV5-1 and J is TRBJ2-1; D is uncertain. The CDR3 loop spans 16 amino acids. Germline CDR1 SGHRS, CDR2 YFSETQ. The DNA of the CDR3 is TGCGCCAGCAGCTTGGCCGAGGTTTTCTCCAACAATGAGCAGTTCTTC. Translated: CASSLAEVFSNNEQFF.

The genes are TRBV24-1 and TRBJ1-1, with D possibly being TRBD1 (5 bases). Germline V CDR1 and CDR2: KGHDR, SFDVKD. This CDR3 is 14 amino acids long. Trimming removed 8 bases from V and 5 bases from J, with 17 bases in between. CDR3 bases: TGTGCCACCAAGGGGTCCGGGGGTAATACTGAAGCTTTCTTT. Amino acids: CATKGSGGNTEAFF.

This rearrangement joins TRBV18 to TRBJ2-1; the match to TRBD1 covers 9 bases. The DNA matches TRBJ2-5 better at its end, which makes the J call doubtful. Per the germline V gene, CDR1 is KGHSH and CDR2 is LQKENI. The CDR3 is 18 amino acids. DNA of the CDR3: TGTGCCAGCTCACCTAGCACCGTTTCGGGACAGGGATTCGAGACCCAGTACTTC. Its protein is CASSPSTVSGQGFETQYF.

The chain employs TRBV7-6 and TRBJ2-7; maybe TRBD1 (5 bases). CDR1 SGHVS and CDR2 FNYEAQ come from the germline V gene. V was clipped by 1 base and J by 2 bases, with 6 bases between them. The CDR3 is 13 amino acids. The CDR3 region is CASSLEDTYEQYF. The CDR3 DNA follows: TGTGCCAGCAGCTTAGAGGACACCTACGAGCAGTACTTC.

The chain uses TRBV10-3 and TRBJ2-5; D uncertain. The CDR3 totals 13 residues. Trimming removed 3 bases from V and 7 bases from J, with 12 bases in between. The germline V gene encodes CDR1 ENHRY and CDR2 SYGVKD. The CDR3 DNA reads TGTGCCATCAGTGATAGGGAACCAGGGACCCAGTACTTC. It specifies CAISDREPGTQYF.

This clonotype was seen only a few times. The genes are TRBV12-3 or TRBV12-4 and TRBJ1-1; 9 bases align to TRBD1. V was pared by 6 bases and J by 0 bases, with 5 bases of the junction left unmatched. The CDR3 contains 15 residues. CDR3 in DNA: TGTGCCAGCAGAGGGACAGGGAACTTGAACACTGAAGCTTTCTTT. Amino acids: CASRGTGNLNTEAFF.

The chain joins TRBV28 to TRBJ1-2, with TRBD1 matching over 8 bases. V shed 7 bases, J shed 5 bases, and the junction held 3 bases outside the gene matches. The CDR3 spans 12 residues. CDR1 and CDR2 from the germline V gene are MDHEN and SYDVKM. Here the CDR3 DNA reads TGTGCCAGCAAGAGACAGGGGTATGGCTACACCTTC. Its protein is CASKRQGYGYTF.